The 25 T cell receptor beta chains in this list originate from one sample, sequenced in a study of T cell responses to AZD1222 COVID-19 vaccine. TCRdb's copy holds only in-frame clones and misses some; the assay was immunoSEQ multiplex PCR. In the table there are approximately 150,000 clones, about 90% of which are singletons. The source material was peripheral blood, sampled 28 days after the second AZD1222 dose. These receptors originate from an adult who received the AZD1222 COVID-19 vaccine.

This chain links TRBV30 with TRBJ1-2; D not certain. V was shortened by 0 bases and J by 6 bases, with 11 bases between the two germline ends. The V gene's germline CDR1 is GTSNPN and CDR2 SVGIG (reference sequence). This CDR3 has 13 residues. The chain's CDR3 is CAWSVERHNGYTF. The CDR3 DNA reads TGTGCCTGGAGTGTGGAGAGACATAATGGCTACACCTTC.

The chain carries TRBV18 and TRBJ1-4; maybe TRBD1 (5 bases). The germline CDR1 and CDR2 sequences are KGHSH and LQKENI. Trimming took 1 base from V and 2 from J, leaving 5 bases between them. The CDR3 is made up of 14 amino acids. The CDR3 nucleotides are TGTGCCAGCTCACCACAGGGGACTAATGAAAAACTGTTTTTT. Translated, it gives CASSPQGTNEKLFF.

The chain links TRBV21-1 to TRBJ2-2; the table's D gene call, TRBD2, was not cross checked with the DNA. TRBV21-1 represents a pseudogene. There are 16 residues in the CDR3. The CDR3 DNA reads as TGTGCCAGCAGCAAAGGCCCGGGGGGGTACACCGGGGAGCTGTTTTTT. This codes for CASSKGPGGYTGELFF.

V gene TRBV11-3 combines with J gene TRBJ1-3; the D is unclear. Trimming pared 5 bases from V and 4 bases from J, leaving 9 bases between. The CDR3 runs 13 residues. Germline CDR1 SGHNT, CDR2 YENEEA. CDR3 protein: CASSVNRGNTIYF. CDR3 in DNA: TGTGCCAGCAGCGTTAATCGCGGAAACACCATATATTTT.

The chain carries TRBV29-1 and TRBJ2-7; 9 positions match TRBD1. The V gene's germline CDR1 is SQVTM and CDR2 ANQGSEA. This CDR3 is 13 amino acids long. V trimming: 7 bases; J trimming: 3 bases; junction bases outside the gene matches: 7. The CDR3 protein is CSAGKGQGYEQYF. The CDR3 DNA follows: TGCAGCGCTGGGAAGGGACAGGGCTACGAGCAGTACTTC.

The gene calls are TRBV5-1 and TRBJ2-5; 7 positions agree with TRBD2. From germline, CDR1 is SGHRS and CDR2 YFSETQ. Trimming at V came to 4 bases and at J to 1 base, leaving 4 bases not matched to a gene. The CDR3 covers 14 residues. The CDR3 nucleotides are TGCGCCAGCAGCCCTACTAGCGCCCAAGAGACCCAGTACTTC. It specifies CASSPTSAQETQYF.

This chain joins TRBV5-6 and TRBJ1-4, with D tentatively TRBD1 (5 bases). The CDR3 contains 14 residues. V dropped 5 bases and J dropped 2 bases, with 10 bases sitting between them. Germline values: CDR1 SGHDT, CDR2 YYEEEE. The CDR3 region is CASSTGDTNEKLFF. DNA of the CDR3: TGTGCCAGCAGTACGGGGGACACTAATGAAAAACTGTTTTTT.

The chain joins TRBV5-5 to TRBJ1-4; a weak D match, TRBD1 (6 bases). Germline lookup yields CDR1 SGHKS and CDR2 YYEKEE (reference sequence). Between the trimmed V and J ends, which lost 3 bases and 8 bases, there was a span of 14 bases. This CDR3 is 14 amino acids long. This CDR3 reads CASSSQGFGEKLFF. DNA of the CDR3: TGTGCCAGCAGCTCGCAGGGGTTCGGGGAAAAACTGTTTTTT.

This rearrangement joins TRBV6-5 to TRBJ1-2, with 9 bases matching TRBD1. This CDR3 spans 16 amino acids. V lost 0 bases and J lost 4; bases outside the gene matches: 6. Germline V gives CDR1 MNHEY, CDR2 SVGAGI. CDR3 residues: CASSYSGTGLSYGYTF. CDR3 DNA sequence: TGTGCCAGCAGTTACTCGGGGACAGGGTTGAGCTATGGCTACACCTTC.

The gene calls are TRBV15 and TRBJ1-1; D is perhaps TRBD1 (6 bases). The ends were cut back, 5 bases at V and 4 bases at J, with 14 bases in the middle. Germline-derived CDR1 and CDR2 are LNHNV and YYDKDF (reference sequence). This CDR3 is 14 amino acids long. CDR3 nucleotide sequence: TGTGCCACCAGCGGCGGACAGAGGATCACTGAAGCTTTCTTT. This gives the protein CATSGGQRITEAFF. Full variable domain (outside the CDR3, taken from reference TRBV15 and TRBJ1-1): DAMVIQNPRYQVTQFGKPVTLSCSQTLNHNVMYWYQQKSSQAPKLLFHYYDKDFNNEADTPDNFQSRRPNTSFCFLDIRSPGLGDTAMYLCATSGGQRITEAFFGQGTRLTVV.

The table lists this clone with a count of one. The rearrangement uses TRBV21-1 and TRBJ2-1. TRBV21-1 constitutes a pseudogene. CDR3 size: 18 residues. CDR3 coding DNA: TGTGCCAGCAGCAAAGGATCCCCGAAGGATGGCCCCTACAATGAGCAGTTCTTC. Translation: CASSKGSPKDGPYNEQFF.

The chain uses TRBV15 and TRBJ2-3, with TRBD2 matching 14 bases. This CDR3 is 19 amino acids long. Germline values: CDR1 LNHNV, CDR2 YYDKDF (reference sequence). V was clipped by 2 bases and J by 4 bases; unmatched bases: 11. The DNA for the CDR3 is TGTGCCACCAGCAGACAAACCGGGACTAGCGGGGGATGGCCAGATACGCAGTATTTT. Translation gives CATSRQTGTSGGWPDTQYF.

V and J are TRBV7-2 and TRBJ1-2, with D possibly being TRBD1 (6 bases). There are 15 residues in the CDR3. Trimming cost V 4 bases and J 13 bases, with 25 bases left between them. Germline CDR1 SGHTA, CDR2 FQGNSA. The CDR3 DNA is TGTGCCAGCAGCTCTCCATCAGGAGCCCGGACAGTTCTCACCTTC. Translation gives CASSSPSGARTVLTF.

This clone occurred once. The genes are TRBV3-1 (or the pseudogene TRBV3-2) and TRBJ1-4, with D tentatively TRBD1 (5 bases). Germline assignment: CDR1 LGHDT and CDR2 YNNKEL (reference sequence). The V end lost 1 base, the J end lost 5 bases, and 11 bases lay between the germline ends. The length of the CDR3 is 15 residues. DNA of the CDR3: TGTGCCAGCAGCCAAGGGTATACAGGCAATGAAAAACTGTTTTTT. Its protein is CASSQGYTGNEKLFF.

The DNA for the CDR3 is TGCGCCAGCAGCTTGTCCGGTATTCACAATGAGCAGTTCTTC. It codes for CASSLSGIHNEQFF. V is TRBV5-1 and J is TRBJ2-1; D unresolved. The CDR3 is 14 amino acids. CDR1 and CDR2 (germline): SGHRS, YFSETQ. Trimming left V 1 base short and J 5 bases short, with 10 bases between.

The J gene is TRBJ2-3, the V gene TRBV30; 12 bases map to TRBD2. With 0 bases clipped from V and 13 bases from J, the junction kept 14 bases outside the gene matches. The germline V gene encodes CDR1 GTSNPN and CDR2 SVGIG (reference sequence). There are 16 residues in the CDR3. The chain's CDR3 is CAWSVGLAGNRGMKYF. The CDR3, as DNA: TGTGCCTGGAGTGTCGGACTAGCGGGGAATCGGGGTATGAAGTATTTT.

This sequence joins TRBV10-3 and TRBJ2-3, with TRBD2 identical over 9 bases. Germline lookup yields CDR1 ENHRY and CDR2 SYGVKD. The CDR3 contains 17 residues. Trimming took 2 bases from V and 4 from J; bases not matched to a gene: 10. CDR3 nucleotides: TGTGCCATCAGTGAGACGCTACTAGCGGGCGGGGCAGATACGCAGTATTTT. It encodes CAISETLLAGGADTQYF.

V gene TRBV3-1 (or the pseudogene TRBV3-2) combines with J gene TRBJ2-7, with D possibly being TRBD2 (5 bases). Germline V gene lookup returns CDR1 LGHDT and CDR2 YNNKEL (reference sequence). Trimming took 3 bases from V and 7 from J, leaving 16 bases between them. The CDR3 is 14 amino acids. The CDR3 reads CASSHTGFSGEQYF. In nucleotides, the CDR3 is TGTGCCAGCAGCCATACGGGCTTCTCGGGGGAGCAGTACTTC.

The chain recombines TRBV14 with TRBJ2-5; the match to TRBD2 covers 9 bases. The V and J ends lost 7 bases and 10 bases, in that order; junction bases with no gene match: 10. The CDR3 extends over 13 amino acids. The germline gives CDR1 SGHDN, CDR2 FVKESK. CDR3: CASKRLAVDSQYF. CDR3 DNA sequence: TGTGCCAGCAAAAGACTAGCGGTGGATAGCCAGTACTTC.

V is TRBV24-1 and J is TRBJ1-5; TRBD1 matches at 12 bases. Trimming cost V 4 bases and J 6 bases; bases outside gene matches: 6. The CDR3 sequence is 16 residues long. The germline V gene has CDR1 KGHDR and CDR2 SFDVKD. Written as DNA, the CDR3 is TGTGCCACCAGTGAGCGGGACAGGGGGCTTTCTCAGCCCCAGCATTTT. It specifies CATSERDRGLSQPQHF.

The CDR3 nucleotides read TGTGCCAGTAGTAGACCGAGGGTGCCCCAGCATTTT. This translates into CASSRPRVPQHF. The chain joins TRBV19 to TRBJ1-5; D uncertain. This CDR3 contains 12 residues. Germline values: CDR1 LNHDA, CDR2 SQIVND (reference sequence). Trimming stripped 4 bases from V and 9 bases from J, with 10 bases between.

The V call is TRBV3-1 (or the pseudogene TRBV3-2), the J call TRBJ1-1; D is uncertain. Germline loops: CDR1 LGHDT, CDR2 YNNKEL (reference sequence). The CDR3 is 13 amino acids. V was shortened by 5 bases and J by 1 base, with 8 bases between the two germline ends. The CDR3 is CASSIHGNTEAFF. CDR3 DNA: TGTGCCAGCAGCATACATGGGAACACTGAAGCTTTCTTT.

The chain carries TRBV7-9 and TRBJ2-7; possibly TRBD1 or TRBD2 for D (6 bases each). The V and J ends lost 4 bases and 6 bases respectively, with 16 bases between them. The CDR3 spans 14 residues. Germline lookup yields CDR1 SEHNR and CDR2 FQNEAQ (reference sequence). CDR3 loop: CASSYGGGGSEQYF. As DNA, the CDR3 is TGTGCCAGCAGCTATGGAGGGGGTGGTTCCGAGCAGTACTTC.

The gene calls are TRBV19 and TRBJ1-2; TRBD1 matches 7 bases. The ends lost 0 bases at V and 4 bases at J; junction bases unmatched: 5. The CDR3 has 15 amino acids. Germline V gives CDR1 LNHDA, CDR2 SQIVND (reference sequence). The CDR3 sequence is CASSIEPTGIYGYTF. Here the CDR3 DNA reads TGTGCCAGTAGTATAGAACCGACAGGGATCTATGGCTACACCTTC.

The chain links TRBV19 to TRBJ1-2; D is unclear. Germline V gene sequence: CDR1 LNHDA, CDR2 SQIVND (reference sequence). The CDR3 runs to 15 residues. Trimming removed 7 bases at V and 0 bases at J, with 15 bases between. This chain's CDR3 is CASTEVARANYGYTF. Written as DNA, the CDR3 is TGTGCCAGTACGGAGGTGGCTCGAGCTAACTATGGCTACACCTTC.